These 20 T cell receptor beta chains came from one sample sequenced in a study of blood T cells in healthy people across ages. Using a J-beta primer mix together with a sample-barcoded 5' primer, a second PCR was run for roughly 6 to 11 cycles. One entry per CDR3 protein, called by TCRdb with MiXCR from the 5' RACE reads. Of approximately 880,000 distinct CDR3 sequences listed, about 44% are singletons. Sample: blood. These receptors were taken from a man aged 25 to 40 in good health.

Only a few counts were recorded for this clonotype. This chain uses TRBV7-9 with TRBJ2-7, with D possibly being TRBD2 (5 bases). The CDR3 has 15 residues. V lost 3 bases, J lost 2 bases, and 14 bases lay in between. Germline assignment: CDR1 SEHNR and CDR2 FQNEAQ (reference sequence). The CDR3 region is CASSFVSGSPYEQYF. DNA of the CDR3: TGTGCCAGCAGCTTTGTTTCGGGGTCCCCCTACGAGCAGTACTTC.

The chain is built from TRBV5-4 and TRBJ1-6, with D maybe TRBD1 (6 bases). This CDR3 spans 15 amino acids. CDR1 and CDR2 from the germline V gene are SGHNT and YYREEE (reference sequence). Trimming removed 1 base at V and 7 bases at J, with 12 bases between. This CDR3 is CASSLTGAWNSPLHF. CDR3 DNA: TGTGCCAGCAGCTTGACGGGGGCATGGAATTCACCCCTCCACTTT.

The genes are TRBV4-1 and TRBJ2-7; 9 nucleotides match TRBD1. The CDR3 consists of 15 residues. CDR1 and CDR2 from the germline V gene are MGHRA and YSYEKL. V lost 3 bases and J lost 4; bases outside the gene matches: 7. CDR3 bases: TGCGCCAGCAGCCAGGGGGACAGGGCTGGGTACGAGCAGTACTTC. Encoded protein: CASSQGDRAGYEQYF.

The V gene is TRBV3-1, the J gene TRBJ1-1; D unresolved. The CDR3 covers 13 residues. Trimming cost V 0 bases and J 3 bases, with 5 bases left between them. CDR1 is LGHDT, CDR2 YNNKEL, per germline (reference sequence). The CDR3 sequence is CASSQDLDTEAFF. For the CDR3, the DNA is TGTGCCAGCAGCCAAGATTTGGACACTGAAGCTTTCTTT.

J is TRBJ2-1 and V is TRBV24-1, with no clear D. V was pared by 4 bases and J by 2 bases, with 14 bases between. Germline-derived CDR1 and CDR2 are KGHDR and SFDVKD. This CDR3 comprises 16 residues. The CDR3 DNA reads TGTGCCACCAGTGACCGCGGAGAATCAGCCTACAATGAGCAGTTCTTC. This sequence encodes CATSDRGESAYNEQFF.

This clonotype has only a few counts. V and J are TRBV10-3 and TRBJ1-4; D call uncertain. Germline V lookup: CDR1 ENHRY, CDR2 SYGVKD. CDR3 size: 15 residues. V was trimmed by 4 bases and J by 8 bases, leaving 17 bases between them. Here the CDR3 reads CAISGSGRTGEKLFF. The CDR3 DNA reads TGTGCCATCAGTGGTAGCGGTAGGACTGGAGAAAAACTGTTTTTT.

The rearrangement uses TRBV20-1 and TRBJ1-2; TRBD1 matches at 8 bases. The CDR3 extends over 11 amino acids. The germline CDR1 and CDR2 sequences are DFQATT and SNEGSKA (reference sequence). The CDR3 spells CRLTGEGGYTF. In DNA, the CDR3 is TGCCGTTTGACAGGGGAAGGTGGCTACACCTTC.

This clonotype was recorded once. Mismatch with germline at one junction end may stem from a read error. Here the CDR3 reads CAGSLTSGDSETQYF. In DNA form, the CDR3 reads TGCGCCGGCAGCTTGACTAGCGGGGATTCGGAGACCCAGTACTTC. The V gene is TRBV5-1, the J gene TRBJ2-5, with 11 bases matching TRBD2. Germline V lookup: CDR1 SGHRS, CDR2 YFSETQ. There are 15 residues in the CDR3.

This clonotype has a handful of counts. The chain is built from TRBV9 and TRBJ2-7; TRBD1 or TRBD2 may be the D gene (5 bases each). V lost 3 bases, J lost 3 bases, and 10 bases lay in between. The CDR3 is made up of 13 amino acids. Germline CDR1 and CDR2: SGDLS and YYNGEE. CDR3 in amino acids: CASSARENYEQYF. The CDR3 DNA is TGTGCCAGCAGCGCCAGGGAGAACTACGAGCAGTACTTC. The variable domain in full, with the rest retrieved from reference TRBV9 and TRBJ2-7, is DSGVTQTPKHLITATGQRVTLRCSPRSGDLSVYWYQQSLDQGLQFLIQYYNGEERAKGNILERFSAQQFPDLHSELNLSSLELGDSALYFCASSARENYEQYFGPGTRLTVT.

The CDR3: CATSVWSGELFF. CDR3 in DNA: TGTGCCACCAGTGTTTGGTCCGGGGAGCTGTTTTTT. The rearrangement joins TRBV24-1 to TRBJ2-2; D is ambiguous. The V gene's germline CDR1 is KGHDR and CDR2 SFDVKD. Trimming took off 5 bases at V and 6 bases at J, with 6 bases between the two ends. The CDR3 sequence is 12 residues long.

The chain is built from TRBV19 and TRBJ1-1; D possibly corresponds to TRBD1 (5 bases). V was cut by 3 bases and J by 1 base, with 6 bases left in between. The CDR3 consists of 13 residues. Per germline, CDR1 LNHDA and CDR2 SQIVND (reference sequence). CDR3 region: CASSIGANTEAFF. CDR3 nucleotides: TGTGCCAGTAGTATTGGGGCGAACACTGAAGCTTTCTTT.

As DNA, the CDR3 is TGTGCCAGCAGTTTAAGATCTAGCTCCTACGAGCAGTACTTC. It codes for CASSLRSSSYEQYF. The J gene is TRBJ2-7, the V gene TRBV12-3 or TRBV12-4; no clear D gene. The V gene lost 2 bases and the J gene lost 0 bases, with 8 bases spanning the gap. The CDR3 contains 14 residues.

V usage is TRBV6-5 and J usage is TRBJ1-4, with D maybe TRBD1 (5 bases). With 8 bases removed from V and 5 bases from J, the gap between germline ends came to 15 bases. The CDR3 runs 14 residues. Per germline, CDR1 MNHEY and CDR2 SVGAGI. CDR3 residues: CASGRGVSNEKLFF. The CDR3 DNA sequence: TGTGCCAGCGGGCGGGGGGTGTCGAATGAAAAACTGTTTTTT.

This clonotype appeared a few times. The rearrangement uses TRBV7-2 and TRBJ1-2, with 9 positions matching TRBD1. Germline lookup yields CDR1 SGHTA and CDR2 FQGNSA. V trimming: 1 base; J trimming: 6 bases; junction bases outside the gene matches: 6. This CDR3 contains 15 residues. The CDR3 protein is CASSLVTGGADGYTF. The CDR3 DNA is TGTGCCAGCAGCTTAGTAACAGGGGGCGCAGATGGCTACACCTTC.

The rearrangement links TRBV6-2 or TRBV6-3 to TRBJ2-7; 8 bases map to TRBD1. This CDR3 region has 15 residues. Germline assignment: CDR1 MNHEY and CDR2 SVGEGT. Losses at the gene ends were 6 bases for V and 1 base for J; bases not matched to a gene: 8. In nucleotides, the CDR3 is TGTGCCAGCAGAAGGACAGGGCTAGGTTCCTACGAGCAGTACTTC. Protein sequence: CASRRTGLGSYEQYF.

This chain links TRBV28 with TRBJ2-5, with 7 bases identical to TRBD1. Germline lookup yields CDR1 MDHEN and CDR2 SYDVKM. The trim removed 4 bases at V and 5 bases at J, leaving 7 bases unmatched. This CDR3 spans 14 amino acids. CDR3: CASSYRGQRETQYF. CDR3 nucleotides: TGTGCCAGCAGTTATAGGGGACAGAGGGAGACCCAGTACTTC.

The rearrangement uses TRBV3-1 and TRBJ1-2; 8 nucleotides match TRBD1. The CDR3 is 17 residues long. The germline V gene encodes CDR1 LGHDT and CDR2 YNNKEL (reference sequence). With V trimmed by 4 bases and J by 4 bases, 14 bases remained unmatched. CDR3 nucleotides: TGTGCCAGCAGCCTCGGAGGACAGGGAAGAGGGGGCTATGGCTACACCTTC. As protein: CASSLGGQGRGGYGYTF.

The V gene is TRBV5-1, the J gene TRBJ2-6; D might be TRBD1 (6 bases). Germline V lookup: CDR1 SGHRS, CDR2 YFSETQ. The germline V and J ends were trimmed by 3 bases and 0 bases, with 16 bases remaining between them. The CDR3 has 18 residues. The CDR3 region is CASSSRTAYSSGANVLTF. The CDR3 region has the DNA TGCGCCAGCAGCTCCAGGACAGCTTATAGCTCTGGGGCCAACGTCCTGACTTTC.

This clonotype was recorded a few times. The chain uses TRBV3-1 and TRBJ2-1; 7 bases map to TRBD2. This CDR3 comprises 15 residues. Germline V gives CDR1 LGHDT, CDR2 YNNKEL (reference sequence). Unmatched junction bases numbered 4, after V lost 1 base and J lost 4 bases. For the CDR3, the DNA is TGTGCCAGCAGCCAAGGGGCTAGCGGTTACAATGAGCAGTTCTTC. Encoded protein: CASSQGASGYNEQFF.

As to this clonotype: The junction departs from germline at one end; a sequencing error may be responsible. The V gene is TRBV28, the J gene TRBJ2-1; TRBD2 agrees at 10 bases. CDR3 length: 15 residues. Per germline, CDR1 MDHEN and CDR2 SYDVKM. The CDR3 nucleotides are TGTGCAAGCAGAACCCCACTAGCGGGGTCCTATGAGCAGTTCTTC. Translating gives CASRTPLAGSYEQFF.